These 13 T cell receptor beta chains were all obtained from the same sample, sequenced in a study of Ad26.COV2.S vaccination and SARS-CoV-2 variants. Treatment denoted: around 19 received Ad26.COV2.S at low or high dose, single or two shots; about five received placebo; per-sample allocation not given. Samples analyzed were those drawn on day 63 after the first vaccine or placebo injection. The data were produced by immunoSEQ multiplex PCR, yet TCRdb's version contains in-frame clones alone and is incomplete. The data show 350,000 to 500,000 clones, about 90% seen once. The sample consisted of peripheral blood, taken in a trial of Ad26.COV2.S vaccine versus placebo. These receptors were obtained from a person aged 18-60 years who received the Ad26.COV2.S COVID-19 vaccine or a placebo.

The genes are TRBV30 and TRBJ1-5, with 10 bases lining up with TRBD1. The CDR3 runs to 13 residues. Trimming cost V 5 bases and J 3 bases; bases outside gene matches: 1. CDR1 and CDR2 from the germline V gene are GTSNPN and SVGIG (reference sequence). In DNA, the CDR3 is TGTGCCTGGGACAGGGGGCTCAATCAGCCCCAGCATTTT. It is translated as CAWDRGLNQPQHF.

This clone was observed a handful of times. This chain connects TRBV7-2 to TRBJ2-1; perhaps TRBD2 as D (7 bases). With 5 bases removed from V and 8 bases from J, the gap between germline ends came to 16 bases. This CDR3 contains 14 residues. Germline lookup yields CDR1 SGHTA and CDR2 FQGNSA. The CDR3 reads CASSRGAGWYEQFF. CDR3 coding DNA: TGTGCCAGCAGCCGGGGGGCGGGATGGTATGAGCAGTTCTTC.

V is TRBV11-1 and J is TRBJ2-1; D call uncertain. Trimming removed 0 bases at V and 4 bases at J, with 16 bases between. Germline CDR1 reads SGHAT; CDR2 reads FQDESV (reference sequence). The CDR3 has 17 residues. The CDR3 sequence: CASSLAPLRAKYNEQFF. The DNA of the CDR3 is TGTGCCAGCAGCTTAGCCCCTCTTAGGGCAAAATACAATGAGCAGTTCTTC.

The J gene is TRBJ2-7, the V gene TRBV2; the D gene could be TRBD1 or TRBD2 (5 bases each). CDR3 length: 12 residues. Germline V lookup: CDR1 SNHLY, CDR2 FYNNEI. The CDR3 sequence is CAWDVGTYEQYF. CDR3 bases: TGTGCGTGGGACGTAGGGACCTACGAGCAGTACTTC.

This clone was seen only once. This chain links TRBV19 with TRBJ1-5, with D hard to call. Trimming left V 0 bases short and J 6 bases short, with 12 bases between. The CDR3 is 15 residues long. Germline CDR1 is LNHDA and CDR2 is SQIVND (reference sequence). The CDR3 spells CASSIDRLPGQPQHF. Here the CDR3 DNA reads TGTGCCAGTAGTATAGATCGCCTACCGGGTCAGCCCCAGCATTTT. Looking up the rest from reference TRBV19 and TRBJ1-5 gives the full variable domain: DGGITQSPKYLFRKEGQNVTLSCEQNLNHDAMYWYRQDPGQGLRLIYYSQIVNDFQKGDIAEGYSVSREKKESFPLTVTSAQKNPTAFYLCASSIDRLPGQPQHFGDGTRLSIL.

The chain couples TRBV5-1 to TRBJ1-4; 8 nucleotides match TRBD1. This CDR3 is 14 amino acids long. Germline V gene data show CDR1 as SGHRS and CDR2 as YFSETQ. With V trimmed by 4 bases and J by 8 bases, 7 bases remained unmatched. For the CDR3, the DNA is TGCGCCAGCAGCACTGGACAGGGAGGGGAAAAACTGTTTTTT. It yields the protein CASSTGQGGEKLFF.

The chain joins TRBV25-1 to TRBJ2-2; D is perhaps TRBD2 (6 bases). CDR1 is MGHDK and CDR2 is SYGVNS in the germline V gene. V gave up 3 bases and J gave up 6 bases, with 14 bases separating them. This CDR3 has 15 amino acids. In DNA form, the CDR3 reads TGTGCCAGCAGTGAGTGGGAGGCGGTTTCCGGGGAGCTGTTTTTT. Translated, it gives CASSEWEAVSGELFF.

This clone was detected a few times. This chain links TRBV5-4 with TRBJ1-2; no clear D gene. The CDR3 has 15 amino acids. Trimming stripped 2 bases from V and 2 bases from J, with 13 bases between. CDR1 and CDR2 from the germline V gene are SGHNT and YYREEE (reference sequence). Here the CDR3 reads CASSFASDGNYGYTF. The DNA of the CDR3 is TGTGCCAGCAGCTTTGCTTCGGACGGCAACTATGGCTACACCTTC.

The V gene is TRBV4-2, the J gene TRBJ2-1; D could derive from TRBD1 or TRBD2 (5 bases each). This CDR3 region has 17 residues. Trimming left V 5 bases short and J 6 bases short, with 23 bases between. Germline loops: CDR1 LGHNA, CDR2 YNFKEQ. The CDR3 DNA is TGTGCCAGCAGCGCGCACCCCCGGGGCGCTGGGGGCAATGAGCAGTTCTTC. It translates to CASSAHPRGAGGNEQFF.

V and J are TRBV6-2 or TRBV6-3 and TRBJ1-1; no clear D. Trimming pared 4 bases from V and 2 bases from J, leaving 20 bases between. The CDR3 totals 17 residues. Germline V gives CDR1 MNHEY, CDR2 SVGEGT. The CDR3 here is CASSFGGRDYINTEAFF. The CDR3, as DNA: TGTGCCAGCAGTTTCGGAGGGCGCGATTACATTAACACTGAAGCTTTCTTT.

This clone appeared a single time. This chain links TRBV5-4 with TRBJ2-3; 7 bases are a match to TRBD1. J lost 0 bases, V lost 4 bases, and 5 bases had no gene match. The length of the CDR3 is 15 residues. Germline CDR1 and CDR2: SGHNT and YYREEE (reference sequence). CDR3 loop: CASSVGQVSTDTQYF. For the CDR3, the DNA is TGTGCCAGCAGCGTCGGACAGGTTAGCACAGATACGCAGTATTTT.

This sequence joins TRBV12-5 and TRBJ2-3, with 8 bases identical to TRBD2. Germline assignment: CDR1 LGHNT and CDR2 FRNRAP. V was pared by 5 bases and J by 7 bases, with 8 bases of the junction left unmatched. CDR3 length: 14 amino acids. The CDR3 sequence is CASGLGRGGYTQYF. CDR3 nucleotide sequence: TGTGCTAGTGGTCTAGGTCGGGGGGGGTATACGCAGTATTTT.

The chain combines TRBV5-6 with TRBJ1-1; 8 bases fit TRBD1. The germline gives CDR1 SGHDT, CDR2 YYEEEE. This CDR3 has 13 residues. V was pared by 6 bases and J by 5 bases, with 6 bases of the junction left unmatched. DNA for the CDR3: TGTGCCAGCACCCCCTACAGGGGGACTGAAGCTTTCTTT. This translates into CASTPYRGTEAFF.